The T cell receptor beta chain under discussion was sequenced for a study of blood T cell repertoires in COVID-19. Clones were read by immunoSEQ multiplex PCR, and TCRdb kept only the in-frame ones, dropping some. Of under 250,000 clones listed, around 84% are singletons. Germline V gives CDR1 KGHDR, CDR2 SFDVKD. The CDR3 spans 16 residues. J lost 0 bases, V lost 4 bases, and 6 bases had no gene match. The chain has TRBV24-1 and TRBJ2-5; 8 bases line up with TRBD2. Sequenced material: peripheral blood. The clonotype was recovered from a human donor in a cohort sampled during active COVID-19. The CDR3 region has the DNA TGTGCCACCAGTGAGTGGGTAGCGGGGAACCAAGAGACCCAGTACTTC. Protein: CATSEWVAGNQETQYF.